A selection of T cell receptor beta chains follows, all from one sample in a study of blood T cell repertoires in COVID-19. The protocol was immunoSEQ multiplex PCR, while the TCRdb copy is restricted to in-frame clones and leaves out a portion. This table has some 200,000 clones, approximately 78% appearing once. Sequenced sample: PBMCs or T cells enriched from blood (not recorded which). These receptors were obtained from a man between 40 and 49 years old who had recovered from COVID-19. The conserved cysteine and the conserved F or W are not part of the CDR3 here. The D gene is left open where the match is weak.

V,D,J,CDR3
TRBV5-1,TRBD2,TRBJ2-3,ASSYGTSGTDTQY
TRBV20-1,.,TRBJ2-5,SASEGGGIQETQY
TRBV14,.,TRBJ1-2,ASSQDDSYGYT
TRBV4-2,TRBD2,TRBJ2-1,ASSQVGTSGAYNEQF
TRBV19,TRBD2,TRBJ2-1,ASRQGVGGRGDEQF
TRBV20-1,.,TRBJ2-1,SASGGVNEQF
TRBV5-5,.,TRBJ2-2,ATLFGDTAGSGELF
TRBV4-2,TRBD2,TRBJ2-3,ASSQDGSGSEY
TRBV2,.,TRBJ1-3,ATQAVGNTIY
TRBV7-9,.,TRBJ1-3,ANAGGQGLRSGNTIY
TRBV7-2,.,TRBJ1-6,ASSLRQLDNSPLH
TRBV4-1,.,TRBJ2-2,ASRKNPEQGSTGELF
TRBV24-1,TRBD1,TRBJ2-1,ATSGVGTGNEQF
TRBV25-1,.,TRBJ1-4,ASSEVPGELF
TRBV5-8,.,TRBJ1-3,ASSLLIGGLYSGNTIY